The 2 T cell receptor beta chains listed next were all sequenced from one sample in a study of Ad26.COV2.S vaccination and SARS-CoV-2 variants. TCRdb's table, derived via immunoSEQ multiplex PCR, lists solely in-frame clones and lacks some. The sample consists of 510,000 or so clones, around 85% of them appearing once. Treatment of the sample: about 20 received Ad26.COV2.S at low or high dose, single or two shots; five or six received placebo; per-sample allocation not given. Samples were taken on day 63 after the first vaccine or placebo injection. The material was peripheral blood, obtained in a trial of Ad26.COV2.S vaccine versus placebo. These receptors were taken from a person between 18 and 65 years old who received the Ad26.COV2.S COVID-19 vaccine or a placebo.

The DNA for the CDR3 is TGTGCCTGGGGAACAGGGGGGGCGACTGAAGCTTTCTTT. Translated, it gives CAWGTGGATEAFF. The chain combines TRBV30 with TRBJ1-1, with 8 bases that match TRBD1. Trimming removed 5 bases from V and 5 bases from J; junction bases left unmatched: 7. This CDR3 has 13 amino acids. In germline, CDR1 is GTSNPN, CDR2 SVGIG (reference sequence).

V gene TRBV14 combines with J gene TRBJ2-3; D is uncertain. V lost 0 bases, J lost 6 bases, and 10 bases lay in between. Germline assignment: CDR1 SGHDN and CDR2 FVKESK. CDR3 size: 14 residues. CDR3 sequence (DNA): TGTGCCAGCAGCCAAGATCGTCGGGCGGATACGCAGTATTTT. Its translation: CASSQDRRADTQYF.